These T cell receptor beta chains were read from a single sample in a study of CD4 and CD8 cells across lung adenocarcinoma regions. TCRdb re-derived calls from the PCR reads in MiXCR, one entry per CDR3 protein. The sample holds about 25,000 distinct CDR3 sequences, about half seen once. Sequenced: CD8+ T cells from the center of a lung tumor. The receptors were sampled from a male donor with lung adenocarcinoma. The CD4 and CD8 labels of this study may be unreliable. Both conserved end residues are part of each CDR3. Each record gives: D gene, CDR3 length, V gene, clone size, J gene, CDR3 DNA, CDR3 protein. A D gene is named only where the DNA matches it firmly. The size of a clone is reported for some rows only, either as once, few or many, or as a class for expanded clones.

d_call: TRBD2; cdr3_length: 17; v_call: TRBV6-1; clone_size: .; j_call: TRBJ2-7; cdr3_nt: TGTGCCAGCAGTGAGGGACTAGGGGGTTCTGGCACAGATACGCAGTACTTC; cdr3_aa: CASSEGLGGSGTDTQYF
d_call: TRBD2; cdr3_length: 22; v_call: TRBV6-1; clone_size: many; j_call: TRBJ2-2; cdr3_nt: TGTGCCAGCAGGGCCACCAGACCCGGGACTAGCGGGGAGGTTTGGAACACCGGGGAGCTGTTTTTT; cdr3_aa: CASRATRPGTSGEVWNTGELFF
d_call: TRBD2; cdr3_length: 16; v_call: TRBV6-5; clone_size: medium-sized; j_call: TRBJ2-1; cdr3_nt: TGTGCCAGCAGTTACCGAGCGGGAGGGTCCTACAATGAGCAGTTCTTC; cdr3_aa: CASSYRAGGSYNEQFF
d_call: TRBD2; cdr3_length: 13; v_call: TRBV7-2; clone_size: .; j_call: TRBJ2-1; cdr3_nt: TGTGCCAGCAGCCCGCCACTAGCGGGGGGGCAGTTCTTC; cdr3_aa: CASSPPLAGGQFF
d_call: .; cdr3_length: 14; v_call: TRBV12-3/TRBV12-4; clone_size: few; j_call: TRBJ2-5; cdr3_nt: TGTGCCAGCAGTTTAGACCTCTCGGTCCCGGAGCAGTACTTC; cdr3_aa: CASSLDLSVPEQYF
d_call: .; cdr3_length: 16; v_call: TRBV6-1; clone_size: .; j_call: TRBJ2-4; cdr3_nt: TGTGCCAGCAGCGAAACGTGGCCTAGCGCCACCAATGAGCAGTACTTC; cdr3_aa: CASSETWPSATNEQYF
d_call: TRBD1; cdr3_length: 15; v_call: TRBV27; clone_size: .; j_call: TRBJ2-1; cdr3_nt: TGTGCCAGCAGTCCCGACAGGGGGGTATTGAATGAGCAGTTCTTC; cdr3_aa: CASSPDRGVLNEQFF
d_call: .; cdr3_length: 15; v_call: TRBV4-1; clone_size: .; j_call: TRBJ2-4; cdr3_nt: TGCGCCAGCAGCCGGGGGCCGGGTACCAACAACAAGCAGTACTTC; cdr3_aa: CASSRGPGTNNKQYF
d_call: .; cdr3_length: 13; v_call: TRBV10-3; clone_size: .; j_call: TRBJ2-7; cdr3_nt: TGTGCCACCCAAATGGATGGCAAAGATACGCAGTACTTC; cdr3_aa: CATQMDGKDTQYF
d_call: .; cdr3_length: 14; v_call: TRBV10-1; clone_size: .; j_call: TRBJ2-7; cdr3_nt: TGCGCCAATTGGGCAAAACCTCTGTATTACGAGCAGTACTTC; cdr3_aa: CANWAKPLYYEQYF
d_call: .; cdr3_length: 15; v_call: TRBV7-2; clone_size: .; j_call: TRBJ2-1; cdr3_nt: TGTGCCAGCAGCCAATCCGGCGGGACCTACTACGAGCAGTTCTTC; cdr3_aa: CASSQSGGTYYEQFF
d_call: .; cdr3_length: 14; v_call: TRBV7-2; clone_size: .; j_call: TRBJ2-3; cdr3_nt: TGTGCCAGCAGACCAGCGGGCAGCACAGATACGCAGTATTTT; cdr3_aa: CASRPAGSTDTQYF
d_call: .; cdr3_length: 15; v_call: TRBV7-2; clone_size: many; j_call: TRBJ2-2; cdr3_nt: TGTGCCAGCAGCCCCCGTGGAGGGAGGACCGGGGAGCTGTTTTTT; cdr3_aa: CASSPRGGRTGELFF
d_call: TRBD2; cdr3_length: 17; v_call: TRBV6-1; clone_size: .; j_call: TRBJ2-4; cdr3_nt: TGTGCCAGCAGTCGCGCCAAGCGAGCGGGAGGCAAGGATACTCAGTACTTC; cdr3_aa: CASSRAKRAGGKDTQYF
d_call: .; cdr3_length: 14; v_call: TRBV25-1; clone_size: once; j_call: TRBJ2-4; cdr3_nt: TGTGCCAGCTCCGGGAGAACCGACCAGGACACTCAGTACTTC; cdr3_aa: CASSGRTDQDTQYF
d_call: .; cdr3_length: 11; v_call: TRBV6-1; clone_size: .; j_call: TRBJ2-3; cdr3_nt: TGTGGGGGCGGTCTCACAGAGACGCAGTATTTT; cdr3_aa: CGGGLTETQYF
d_call: TRBD1; cdr3_length: 16; v_call: TRBV7-2; clone_size: .; j_call: TRBJ2-4; cdr3_nt: TGTGCCAGCAGCCCAAGGGGGCTGGGAGCCGAAGACATGCAGTACTTC; cdr3_aa: CASSPRGLGAEDMQYF
d_call: TRBD2; cdr3_length: 14; v_call: TRBV27; clone_size: few; j_call: TRBJ2-1; cdr3_nt: TGTGCCAACACGCCTGGCGGGAGATACAATGAGCAGTTCTTC; cdr3_aa: CANTPGGRYNEQFF
d_call: .; cdr3_length: 14; v_call: TRBV9; clone_size: .; j_call: TRBJ2-7; cdr3_nt: TGTGCCAGCAGCCGTGGAGGTAGCTCCTACGAGCAGTACTTC; cdr3_aa: CASSRGGSSYEQYF
d_call: .; cdr3_length: 16; v_call: TRBV6-5; clone_size: many; j_call: TRBJ2-7; cdr3_nt: TGTGCCAGCAGTTTTACTCAAAGGGCACCCTCCTACGAGCAGTACTTC; cdr3_aa: CASSFTQRAPSYEQYF
d_call: TRBD2; cdr3_length: 16; v_call: TRBV6-2/TRBV6-3; clone_size: .; j_call: TRBJ2-3; cdr3_nt: TGTGCCAGCAGTTTACCAGCGGGAAGGGGTGTAGATACGCAGTATTTT; cdr3_aa: CASSLPAGRGVDTQYF
d_call: .; cdr3_length: 14; v_call: TRBV7-8; clone_size: .; j_call: TRBJ1-2; cdr3_nt: TGTGCCAGCAGCTTAGGAGACACCAGCTATGGCTACACCTTC; cdr3_aa: CASSLGDTSYGYTF
d_call: TRBD2; cdr3_length: 16; v_call: TRBV4-1; clone_size: few; j_call: TRBJ2-7; cdr3_nt: TGCGCCAGCAGCCAAGGATGGGCTAGCGGGAGCTACGAGCAGTACTTC; cdr3_aa: CASSQGWASGSYEQYF
d_call: .; cdr3_length: 15; v_call: TRBV7-8; clone_size: .; j_call: TRBJ2-1; cdr3_nt: TGTGCCAGTGTGCTTTTCTCCTCTGGGGCCGACGAGCAGTTCTTC; cdr3_aa: CASVLFSSGADEQFF
d_call: .; cdr3_length: 13; v_call: TRBV7-6; clone_size: many; j_call: TRBJ2-6; cdr3_nt: TGTGCCACCACGATAGGGGGGGCCAACGTCCTGACTTTC; cdr3_aa: CATTIGGANVLTF
d_call: .; cdr3_length: 14; v_call: TRBV5-1; clone_size: .; j_call: TRBJ2-3; cdr3_nt: TGCGCGGGCAGCCGGGGGCGCTACCCCGATACGCAGTATTTT; cdr3_aa: CAGSRGRYPDTQYF
d_call: .; cdr3_length: 18; v_call: TRBV4-1; clone_size: .; j_call: TRBJ1-4; cdr3_nt: TGCGCCAGCAGCCAAGAAAGGGCAGGGATGGACAATAATGAAAAACTGTTTTTT; cdr3_aa: CASSQERAGMDNNEKLFF
d_call: .; cdr3_length: 14; v_call: TRBV5-1; clone_size: few; j_call: TRBJ2-7; cdr3_nt: TGCGCCAGCAGCCCAGGAGGAGGACCCTACGAGCAGTACTTC; cdr3_aa: CASSPGGGPYEQYF
d_call: .; cdr3_length: 14; v_call: TRBV10-2; clone_size: medium-sized; j_call: TRBJ2-5; cdr3_nt: TGCGCCAGCAGCCGAGCCTTGACAGAAGAGACCCAGTACTTC; cdr3_aa: CASSRALTEETQYF
d_call: TRBD1; cdr3_length: 15; v_call: TRBV27; clone_size: many; j_call: TRBJ1-1; cdr3_nt: TGTGCCAGCGGACAGGGGGCGCTTCGGAACACTGAAGCTTTCTTT; cdr3_aa: CASGQGALRNTEAFF
d_call: TRBD2; cdr3_length: 16; v_call: TRBV6-1; clone_size: .; j_call: TRBJ2-5; cdr3_nt: TGTGCCAGCACGGGGAGCGGGAGCCGCGGCCCAGATACGCAGTACTTC; cdr3_aa: CASTGSGSRGPDTQYF
d_call: .; cdr3_length: 15; v_call: TRBV4-1; clone_size: .; j_call: TRBJ2-7; cdr3_nt: TGCGCCAGCAGCCAAGAGGGCGTGGGCAAAGATACGCAGTACTTC; cdr3_aa: CASSQEGVGKDTQYF
d_call: .; cdr3_length: 15; v_call: TRBV6-1; clone_size: .; j_call: TRBJ2-3; cdr3_nt: TGTGCCAGCAGTCTCCAGGCTGTGAGCACAGATACGCAGTATTTT; cdr3_aa: CASSLQAVSTDTQYF
d_call: .; cdr3_length: 12; v_call: TRBV7-9; clone_size: .; j_call: TRBJ2-7; cdr3_nt: TGTGCCAGCAGCTCGAGAACGGGGGAGCAGTACTTC; cdr3_aa: CASSSRTGEQYF
d_call: .; cdr3_length: 13; v_call: TRBV6-2/TRBV6-3; clone_size: few; j_call: TRBJ2-1; cdr3_nt: TGTGCCAGCAGCCGCTCTGGGGGGAATGAGCAGTTCTTC; cdr3_aa: CASSRSGGNEQFF
d_call: .; cdr3_length: 16; v_call: TRBV5-5; clone_size: many; j_call: TRBJ2-7; cdr3_nt: TGTGCCAGCAGCGTATCCGGGACATCCCTTTCTTACGAGCAGTACTTC; cdr3_aa: CASSVSGTSLSYEQYF
d_call: TRBD1; cdr3_length: 15; v_call: TRBV28; clone_size: few; j_call: TRBJ2-6; cdr3_nt: TGTGCCAGCAGGCCTACAGGGGCTGGGGCCAACGTCCTGACTTTC; cdr3_aa: CASRPTGAGANVLTF
d_call: .; cdr3_length: 15; v_call: TRBV7-2; clone_size: .; j_call: TRBJ2-7; cdr3_nt: TGTGCCAGCAGCTCTCTGGGTAGCGCCGCCTACGAGCAGTACTTC; cdr3_aa: CASSSLGSAAYEQYF
d_call: .; cdr3_length: 14; v_call: TRBV28; clone_size: .; j_call: TRBJ2-1; cdr3_nt: TGTGCCAGCAGTAAGGCTACCTTAGCCTACGAGCAGTTCTTC; cdr3_aa: CASSKATLAYEQFF
d_call: .; cdr3_length: 17; v_call: TRBV10-3; clone_size: .; j_call: TRBJ2-4; cdr3_nt: TGTGCCTCCAGGGGCTTATCGGGGCCGGGGGACACAGATACGCAGTACTTC; cdr3_aa: CASRGLSGPGDTDTQYF
d_call: .; cdr3_length: 13; v_call: TRBV6-5; clone_size: once; j_call: TRBJ1-1; cdr3_nt: TGTGCCAGCAGTTACTCCGAGAACACTGAAGCTTTCTTT; cdr3_aa: CASSYSENTEAFF
d_call: .; cdr3_length: 14; v_call: TRBV6-1; clone_size: .; j_call: TRBJ2-3; cdr3_nt: TGTGGCGGCAAGGGGCAGCGAGCCACAGATACGCAGTATTTC; cdr3_aa: CGGKGQRATDTQYF
d_call: .; cdr3_length: 15; v_call: TRBV27; clone_size: many; j_call: TRBJ2-5; cdr3_nt: TGTGCCAGCAGGCCGACTGCTAGCGCCCCAAAGACCCAGTACTTC; cdr3_aa: CASRPTASAPKTQYF
d_call: TRBD2; cdr3_length: 20; v_call: TRBV4-1; clone_size: many; j_call: TRBJ2-1; cdr3_nt: TGCGCCAGCAGCCAAGTTAGCGGACTAGCGGGTCCAAGCTCCTACAATGAGCAGTTCTTC; cdr3_aa: CASSQVSGLAGPSSYNEQFF
d_call: .; cdr3_length: 15; v_call: TRBV7-2; clone_size: medium-sized; j_call: TRBJ2-5; cdr3_nt: TGTGCCAGCGCGCGATCCACGGGGGCGCAAGAGACCCAGTACTTC; cdr3_aa: CASARSTGAQETQYF
d_call: TRBD2; cdr3_length: 14; v_call: TRBV10-1; clone_size: .; j_call: TRBJ2-2; cdr3_nt: TGCGCCAGCAGTGAAAGCGGGAGGGCCGGGGAGCTGTTTTTT; cdr3_aa: CASSESGRAGELFF
d_call: TRBD2; cdr3_length: 12; v_call: TRBV27; clone_size: many; j_call: TRBJ2-7; cdr3_nt: TGTGCCAGCAGCTATGGGGGGGGGGAGCAGTACTTC; cdr3_aa: CASSYGGGEQYF
d_call: TRBD2; cdr3_length: 15; v_call: TRBV11-2; clone_size: .; j_call: TRBJ2-1; cdr3_nt: TGTGCCAGCAGCCCCCGAGGCGGGAGCAACAATGAGCAGTTCTTC; cdr3_aa: CASSPRGGSNNEQFF
d_call: .; cdr3_length: 16; v_call: TRBV6-1; clone_size: .; j_call: TRBJ2-7; cdr3_nt: TGTGTCAGCACGGGGGACGGGCGCAGTAGCCCAGATACGCAGTACTTC; cdr3_aa: CVSTGDGRSSPDTQYF
d_call: .; cdr3_length: 13; v_call: TRBV6-1; clone_size: few; j_call: TRBJ2-1; cdr3_nt: TGTGCCAGAGGTGGGTCATCCTACAATGAGCAGTTCTTC; cdr3_aa: CARGGSSYNEQFF
d_call: .; cdr3_length: 16; v_call: TRBV11-2; clone_size: many; j_call: TRBJ2-1; cdr3_nt: TGTGCCAGCAGCGCCCGGGAGTCGGGCTCCTACAATGAGCAGTTCTTC; cdr3_aa: CASSARESGSYNEQFF
d_call: TRBD1; cdr3_length: 14; v_call: TRBV6-1; clone_size: .; j_call: TRBJ1-1; cdr3_nt: TGTGCCAGCAGTGAGTACAGGGGTGGAACTGAAGCTTTCTTT; cdr3_aa: CASSEYRGGTEAFF
d_call: .; cdr3_length: 16; v_call: TRBV27; clone_size: .; j_call: TRBJ2-5; cdr3_nt: TGTGCCAGCAGTCCTAGTACCGGCCCTCCCGGGGAGACCCAGTACTTC; cdr3_aa: CASSPSTGPPGETQYF
d_call: TRBD1; cdr3_length: 15; v_call: TRBV10-1; clone_size: .; j_call: TRBJ2-3; cdr3_nt: TGCGCCAGCAGTCCTGGGACAGGGAGCCCAGAGACGCAGTATTTC; cdr3_aa: CASSPGTGSPETQYF
d_call: TRBD2; cdr3_length: 15; v_call: TRBV7-2; clone_size: many; j_call: TRBJ2-5; cdr3_nt: TGTGCCAGCAGCTTAACTGGGACTAGTTCCGAGACCCAGTACTTC; cdr3_aa: CASSLTGTSSETQYF